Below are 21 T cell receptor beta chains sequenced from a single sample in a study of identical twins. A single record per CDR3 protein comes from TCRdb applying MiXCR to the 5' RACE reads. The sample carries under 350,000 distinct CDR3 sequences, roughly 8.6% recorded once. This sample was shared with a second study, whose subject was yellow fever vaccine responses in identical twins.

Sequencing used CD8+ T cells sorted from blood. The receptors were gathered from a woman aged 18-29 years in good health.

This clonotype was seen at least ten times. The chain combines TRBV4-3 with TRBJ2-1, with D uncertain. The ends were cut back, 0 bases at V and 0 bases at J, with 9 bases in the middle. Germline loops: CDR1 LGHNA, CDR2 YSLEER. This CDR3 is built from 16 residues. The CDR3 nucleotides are TGCGCCAGCAGCCAAGACCCCCAATACTCCTACAATGAGCAGTTCTTC. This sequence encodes CASSQDPQYSYNEQFF.

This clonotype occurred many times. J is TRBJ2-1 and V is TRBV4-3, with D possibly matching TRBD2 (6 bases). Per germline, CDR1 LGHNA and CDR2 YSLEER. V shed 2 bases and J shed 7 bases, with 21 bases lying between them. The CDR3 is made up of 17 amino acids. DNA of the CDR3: TGCGCCAGCAGCCAAAAGCCCCCGGGAGATTCTGGGAATGAGCAGTTCTTC. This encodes CASSQKPPGDSGNEQFF.

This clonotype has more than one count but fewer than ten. Written as DNA, the CDR3 is TGTGCCAGCAGGGGGGGCAGGGCCTACGAGCAGTACTTC. Protein: CASRGGRAYEQYF. The chain employs TRBV25-1 and TRBJ2-7, with D possibly called TRBD1 or TRBD2 (6 bases each). The germline gives CDR1 MGHDK, CDR2 SYGVNS. Trimming left V 6 bases short and J 2 bases short, with 11 bases between. This CDR3 is built from 13 residues.

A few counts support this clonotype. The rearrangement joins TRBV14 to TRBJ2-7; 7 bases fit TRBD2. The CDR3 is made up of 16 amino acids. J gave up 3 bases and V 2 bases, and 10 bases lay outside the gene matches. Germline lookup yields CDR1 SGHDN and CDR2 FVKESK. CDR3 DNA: TGTGCCAGCAGCCAAAGAAGGGACTACGCTATCTACGAGCAGTACTTC. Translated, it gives CASSQRRDYAIYEQYF.

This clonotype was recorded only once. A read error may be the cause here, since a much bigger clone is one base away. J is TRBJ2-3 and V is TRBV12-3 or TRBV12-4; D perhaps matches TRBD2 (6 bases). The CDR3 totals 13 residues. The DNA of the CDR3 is TGTGCCAGCAGTCACGGGGGTACAGATACGCAGAATTTT. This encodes CASSHGGTDTQNF.

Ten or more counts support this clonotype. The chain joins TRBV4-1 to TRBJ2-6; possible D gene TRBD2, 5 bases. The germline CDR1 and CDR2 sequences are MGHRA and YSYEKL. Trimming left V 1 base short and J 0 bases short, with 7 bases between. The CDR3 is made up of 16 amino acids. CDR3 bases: TGCGCCAGCAGCCAAGCTGAGGGCTCTGGGGCCAACGTCCTGACTTTC. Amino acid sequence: CASSQAEGSGANVLTF.

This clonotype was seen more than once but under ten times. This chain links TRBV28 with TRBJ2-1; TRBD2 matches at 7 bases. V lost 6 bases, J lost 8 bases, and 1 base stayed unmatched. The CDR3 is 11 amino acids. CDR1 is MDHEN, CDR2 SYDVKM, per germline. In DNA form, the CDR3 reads TGTGCCAGCAGGCGGGGGTATGAGCAGTTCTTC. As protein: CASRRGYEQFF.

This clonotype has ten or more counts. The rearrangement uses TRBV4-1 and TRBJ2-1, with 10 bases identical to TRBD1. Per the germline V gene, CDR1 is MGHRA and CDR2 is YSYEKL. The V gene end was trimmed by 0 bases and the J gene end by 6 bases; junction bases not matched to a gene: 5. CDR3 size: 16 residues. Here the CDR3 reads CASSQEPGQGRNEQFF. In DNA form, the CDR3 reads TGCGCCAGCAGCCAAGAGCCGGGACAGGGGCGCAATGAGCAGTTCTTC.

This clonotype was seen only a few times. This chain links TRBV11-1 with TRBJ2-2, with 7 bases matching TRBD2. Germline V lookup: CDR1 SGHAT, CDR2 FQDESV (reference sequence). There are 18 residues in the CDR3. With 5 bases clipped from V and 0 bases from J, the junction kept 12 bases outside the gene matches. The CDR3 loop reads CASSTVSGSGANTGELFF. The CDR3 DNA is TGTGCCAGCAGCACAGTGAGTGGGAGCGGGGCGAACACCGGGGAGCTGTTTTTT.

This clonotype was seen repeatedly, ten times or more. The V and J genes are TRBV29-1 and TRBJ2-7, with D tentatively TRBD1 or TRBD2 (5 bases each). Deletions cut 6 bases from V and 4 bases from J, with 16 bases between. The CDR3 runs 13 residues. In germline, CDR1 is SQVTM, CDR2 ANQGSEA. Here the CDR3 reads CSVADGDRYEQYF. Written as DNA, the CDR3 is TGCAGCGTCGCAGACGGGGACCGTTACGAGCAGTACTTC.

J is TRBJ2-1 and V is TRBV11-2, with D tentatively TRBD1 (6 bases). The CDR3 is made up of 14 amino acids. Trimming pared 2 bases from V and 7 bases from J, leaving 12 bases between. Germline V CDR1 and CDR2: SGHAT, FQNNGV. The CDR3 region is CASSLLLGGNEQFF. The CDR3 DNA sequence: TGTGCCAGCAGCTTATTACTAGGGGGAAATGAGCAGTTCTTC.

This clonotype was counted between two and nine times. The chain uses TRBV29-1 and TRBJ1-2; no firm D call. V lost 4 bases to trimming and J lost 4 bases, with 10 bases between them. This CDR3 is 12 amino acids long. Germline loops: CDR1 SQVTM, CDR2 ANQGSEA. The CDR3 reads CSVAVEVYGYTF. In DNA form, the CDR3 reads TGCAGCGTTGCGGTGGAGGTCTATGGCTACACCTTC.

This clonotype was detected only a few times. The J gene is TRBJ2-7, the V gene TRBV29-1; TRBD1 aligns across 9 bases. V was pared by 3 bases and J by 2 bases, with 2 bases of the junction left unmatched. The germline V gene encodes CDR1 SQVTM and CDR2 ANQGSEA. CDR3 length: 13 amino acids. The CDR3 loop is CSVEGQGTYEQYF. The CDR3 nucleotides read TGCAGCGTTGAGGGACAGGGAACCTACGAGCAGTACTTC.

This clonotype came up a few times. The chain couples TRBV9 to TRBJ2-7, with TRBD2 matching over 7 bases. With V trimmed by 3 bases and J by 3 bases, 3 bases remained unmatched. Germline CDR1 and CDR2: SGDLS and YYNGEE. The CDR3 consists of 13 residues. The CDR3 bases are TGTGCCAGCAGCGCCGGACTAGGCTACGAGCAGTACTTC. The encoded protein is CASSAGLGYEQYF.

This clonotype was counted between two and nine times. CDR3 bases: TGTGCCAGCAGCTCTTCATATGAGCAGTTCTTC. It yields the protein CASSSSYEQFF. The chain joins TRBV5-6 to TRBJ2-1; D not certain. Trimming shortened V by 3 bases and J by 8 bases, and 6 bases separated the two germline ends. This CDR3 has 11 residues. Germline CDR1 is SGHDT and CDR2 is YYEEEE.

This CDR3 is CASSLATNPYEQYF. The CDR3 DNA reads TGTGCCAGCAGTTTAGCCACAAACCCCTACGAGCAGTACTTC. The J gene is TRBJ2-7, the V gene TRBV12-3 or TRBV12-4; no reliable D call. The CDR3 has 14 residues. The V and J ends lost 0 bases and 2 bases respectively, with 8 bases between them.

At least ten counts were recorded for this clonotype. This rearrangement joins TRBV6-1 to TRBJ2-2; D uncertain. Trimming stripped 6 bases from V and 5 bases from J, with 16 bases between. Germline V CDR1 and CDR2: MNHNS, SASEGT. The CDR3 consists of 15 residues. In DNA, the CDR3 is TGTGCCAGCAGACCCCCACAAATGGTAACCGGGGAGCTGTTTTTT. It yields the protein CASRPPQMVTGELFF.

CDR3 sequence: CASAWRGGRVDTQYF. DNA for the CDR3: TGTGCCAGCGCCTGGCGGGGGGGCCGCGTAGATACGCAGTATTTT. The rearrangement links TRBV7-2 to TRBJ2-3; TRBD2 matches at 9 bases. V shed 8 bases and J 5 bases; nucleotides not matched to a gene: 11. This CDR3 is built from 15 residues. CDR1 and CDR2 from the germline V gene are SGHTA and FQGNSA.

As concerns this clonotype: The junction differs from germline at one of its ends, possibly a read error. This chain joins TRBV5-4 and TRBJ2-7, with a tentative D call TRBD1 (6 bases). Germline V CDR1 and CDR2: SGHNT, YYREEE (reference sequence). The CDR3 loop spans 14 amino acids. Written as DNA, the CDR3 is TGTGCCATCAGCCTAACAGGGACCGACTACGAGCAGTACTTC. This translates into CAISLTGTDYEQYF.

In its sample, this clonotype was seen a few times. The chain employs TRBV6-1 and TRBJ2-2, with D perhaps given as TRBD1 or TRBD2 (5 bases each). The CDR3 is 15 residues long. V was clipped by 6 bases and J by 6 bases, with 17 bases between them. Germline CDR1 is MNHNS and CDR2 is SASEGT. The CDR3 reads CASSSPWDGAGELFF. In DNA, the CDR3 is TGTGCCAGCAGCAGCCCTTGGGACGGGGCCGGGGAGCTGTTTTTT.

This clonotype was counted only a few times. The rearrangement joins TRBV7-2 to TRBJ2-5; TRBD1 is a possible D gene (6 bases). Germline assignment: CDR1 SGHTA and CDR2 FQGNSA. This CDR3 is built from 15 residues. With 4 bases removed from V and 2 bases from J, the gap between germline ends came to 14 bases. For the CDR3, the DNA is TGTGCCAGCAGCTCAAGGACAGCCCGACAAGAGACCCAGTACTTC. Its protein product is CASSSRTARQETQYF.